Presented here are 5 T cell receptor beta chains from one specimen sequenced in a study of CD8 T cells in Susac syndrome. The RNA input was about 0.5 to 1 ug, and it was reverse transcribed with random hexamers. TCRdb independently ran MiXCR on the immunoSEQ multiplex PCR reads; one entry per CDR3 protein. Found here are some 260,000 distinct CDR3 sequences, roughly 85% of them singletons; the top ten hold approximately 0.12%. The source material was CD8+ T cells from PBMCs. These receptors originate from a human donor with multiple sclerosis.

The J gene is TRBJ1-4, the V gene TRBV25-1; D might be TRBD1 (5 bases). The V gene's germline CDR1 is MGHDK and CDR2 SYGVNS. This CDR3 has 16 residues. V was cut by 1 base and J by 0 bases, with 9 bases left in between. This chain's CDR3 is CASSEFGGATNEKLFF. CDR3 nucleotide sequence: TGTGCCAGCAGTGAATTTGGGGGTGCAACTAATGAAAAACTGTTTTTT.

This chain uses TRBV6-1 with TRBJ2-1; D might be TRBD2 (6 bases). Germline values: CDR1 MNHNS, CDR2 SASEGT. The CDR3 extends over 14 amino acids. Trimming stripped 8 bases from V and 3 bases from J, with 14 bases between. The CDR3 sequence is CASGLRGDYNEQFF. The CDR3 DNA sequence: TGTGCCAGCGGATTGCGGGGCGACTACAATGAGCAGTTCTTC.

CDR3 region: CASTDLADPNSPLHF. DNA for the CDR3: TGTGCCAGCACGGATCTCGCGGATCCTAATTCACCCCTCCACTTT. The J gene is TRBJ1-6, the V gene TRBV27; no definite D call. The CDR3 is 15 residues long. V lost 7 bases to trimming and J lost 6 bases, with 16 bases between them. Germline CDR1 MNHEY, CDR2 SMNVEV (reference sequence).

V is TRBV5-5 and J is TRBJ2-7; D is ambiguous. Germline CDR1 reads SGHKS; CDR2 reads YYEKEE (reference sequence). V lost 4 bases, J lost 2 bases, and 13 bases lay in between. The CDR3 is 14 amino acids. This CDR3 is CASSDLYRTYEQYF. CDR3 nucleotides: TGTGCCAGCAGCGACTTATACAGAACCTACGAGCAGTACTTC.

V is TRBV7-9 and J is TRBJ1-6, with a possible D match to TRBD1 (5 bases). Germline CDR1 is SEHNR and CDR2 is FQNEAQ (reference sequence). The CDR3 sequence is 13 residues long. With 0 bases removed from V and 17 bases from J, the gap between germline ends came to 14 bases. CDR3 nucleotides: TGTGCCAGCAGCTTAGCATCCGGGGCCCTCGTCCACTTT. It translates to CASSLASGALVHF.